The present T cell receptor beta chain was sequenced within a study of CD4 T cells in relation to SARS-CoV-2 and coronaviruses. For the study at large: The HLA restriction of the shared crossreactive spike epitopes was mapped.

This clone came up a few times. The target antigen is unknown. The CDR3 consists of 15 residues. The V gene lost 1 base and the J gene lost 0 bases, with 7 bases spanning the gap. CDR1 is SEHNR, CDR2 FQNEAQ, per germline (reference sequence). Only in-frame clones appear in the TCRdb table, and some are missing; sequencing was by immunoSEQ multiplex PCR. The table lists 40,000 or so clones, more than 65% of them singletons. The sequence came from an adult with COVID-19. The material sequenced was naive CD4+ T cells from PBMCs, cultured in vitro. Indicated subset: naive CD4+ T cells isolated by negative enrichment. The chain couples TRBV7-9 to TRBJ1-3; no clear D. The CDR3: CASSLGGSSGNTIYF. The CDR3 DNA sequence: TGTGCCAGCAGCTTAGGCGGAAGCTCTGGAAACACCATATATTTT.